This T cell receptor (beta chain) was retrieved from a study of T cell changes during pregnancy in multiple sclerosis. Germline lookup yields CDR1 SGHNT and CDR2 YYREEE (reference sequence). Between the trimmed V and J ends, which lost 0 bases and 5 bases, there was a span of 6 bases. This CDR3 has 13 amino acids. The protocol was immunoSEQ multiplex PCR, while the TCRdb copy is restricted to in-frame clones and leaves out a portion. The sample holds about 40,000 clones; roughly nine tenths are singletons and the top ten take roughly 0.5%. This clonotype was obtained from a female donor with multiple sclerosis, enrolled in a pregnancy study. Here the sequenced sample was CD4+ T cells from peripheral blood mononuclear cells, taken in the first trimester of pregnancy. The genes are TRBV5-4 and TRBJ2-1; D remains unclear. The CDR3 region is CASSLDMDNEQFF. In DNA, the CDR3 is TGTGCCAGCAGCTTGGACATGGACAATGAGCAGTTCTTC.